The source of this T cell receptor (beta chain) is a study of blood T cell repertoires in COVID-19. Across the study: From T cells, B-cell-depleted T cells, or PBMCs came the material, which was cDNA or gDNA.

TCRdb's table, derived via immunoSEQ multiplex PCR, lists solely in-frame clones and lacks some. Here the sample spans about 100,000 clones, approximately 90% being singletons. Germline CDR1 SGHTA, CDR2 FQGTGA. The CDR3 runs 15 residues. V was clipped by 4 bases and J by 2 bases, with 14 bases between them. The chain uses TRBV7-3 and TRBJ1-2; D possibly corresponds to TRBD1 (5 bases). This receptor was identified in a man aged 60 to 75 with acute or convalescent COVID-19. The sequenced sample consisted of peripheral blood. CDR3 DNA: TGTGCCAGCAGCTATCAAGGAGGGACCAACTATGGCTACACCTTC. Its translation: CASSYQGGTNYGYTF.